This T cell receptor (beta chain) appears in the sequencing data of a study of blood T cell repertoires in COVID-19. Across the whole study: There were acute and convalescent COVID-19 samples, and they came from the United States, Italy and Spain. T cells, B-cell-depleted T cells, or PBMCs provided the cDNA or gDNA that served as material.

In the original workflow: The assay estimated nucleated cells by amplifying reference gene primers. Profiling relied on immunoSEQ multiplex PCR, and the TCRdb table lists in-frame clones only, not all of them. V, J and clone size derive from that table, while D and trimming were established from the DNA sequence. The sample gives fewer than 350,000 clones, around four fifths of which show up once; around 4.2% is in the top ten. The V gene's germline CDR1 is SGHTA and CDR2 FQGTGA. After removal of 5 bases from V and 7 bases from J, the junction contained 9 bases not matched to a gene. CDR3 length: 16 amino acids.

This chain joins TRBV7-3 and TRBJ2-1, with 12 bases identical to TRBD2. This clonotype was obtained from a woman between 45 and 60 years old with active or convalescent COVID-19. Input material: peripheral blood. CDR3 nucleotides: TGTGCCAGCAGCCCCAGACTAGCGGGAGCGTTGAATGAGCAGTTCTTC. Its translation: CASSPRLAGALNEQFF.